This T cell receptor (beta chain) was identified during a study of CD8 T cells in Susac syndrome. The V end was cut by 5 bases, the J end by 4 bases, with 17 bases between. The CDR3 extends over 15 amino acids. Germline V gene sequence: CDR1 LNHNV, CDR2 YYDKDF (reference sequence). RNA totalling about 0.5 to 1 ug underwent reverse transcription with random hexamers. TCRdb called the immunoSEQ multiplex PCR reads again in MiXCR, with one record for every CDR3 protein. Of tens of thousands of distinct CDR3 sequences listed, approximately 92% are singletons. The V gene is TRBV15, the J gene TRBJ2-5; D might be TRBD1 (5 bases). The source of this sequence is a human donor in good health. Sample: CD8+ T cells from PBMCs. The CDR3 sequence is CATSGEGLGAETQYF. The CDR3 DNA reads TGTGCCACCAGCGGGGAAGGCCTAGGGGCAGAGACCCAGTACTTC. Filled out from reference TRBV15 and TRBJ2-5, the complete variable domain reads DAMVIQNPRYQVTQFGKPVTLSCSQTLNHNVMYWYQQKSSQAPKLLFHYYDKDFNNEADTPDNFQSRRPNTSFCFLDIRSPGLGDTAMYLCATSGEGLGAETQYFGPGTRLLVL.